The TCR beta chain described here comes from a study of T cells after yellow fever vaccination. Whole-study results and caveats: Researchers noted that a small share of clonotypes showed up in both CD4 and CD8 compartments.

V was shortened by 0 bases and J by 7 bases, with 12 bases between the two germline ends. The CDR3 contains 14 residues. Germline loops: CDR1 LGHNA, CDR2 YSLEER. This clonotype was observed many times. The antigen is not known. In making TCR cDNA, 5'RACE template switching added a universal primer site and UMIs to it. From the 5' RACE reads, TCRdb called clonotypes with MiXCR, one entry per CDR3 protein. Of a few hundred thousand distinct CDR3 sequences in the sample, approximately 8% were seen once. The source of this sequence is a man younger than 35 who received the YFV17D yellow fever vaccine. Sequenced here: CD4+ T cells sorted from PBMCs, sampled 5 days after the yellow fever booster vaccination. The chain joins TRBV4-3 to TRBJ1-1; D is possibly TRBD1 (6 bases). The CDR3 is CASSQDRGADEAFF. DNA for the CDR3: TGCGCCAGCAGCCAAGATAGGGGGGCAGATGAAGCTTTCTTT.